The clone carrying this TCR beta chain was picked up a small number of times. Its antigen is currently unknown. The source of the sample is a study of T cells in Graves' hyperthyroidism and ophthalmopathy. Clinical Activity Scores of at least 3, NOSPECS grades of at least 4 and durations under 3 months characterized ophthalmopathy patients. Together with thyroid ultrasound, orbital computed tomography, serum thyroxine and TRAb, clinical symptoms were used for diagnoses. Study-level points and caveats: Most clonotypes expanded in thyroid above 0.001 were likewise present in blood.

Template material for amplifying TCR beta CDR3 regions consisted of RNA transcripts. The study used the HTBI primer set for a first-round RT-PCR of the TCR CDR3. MiXCR, applied by TCRdb to the multiplex PCR reads, yields one record per CDR3 protein. The repertoire consists of about 640,000 distinct CDR3 sequences, with 20% to 25% occurring once and the leading ten covering roughly 30%. This CDR3 is built from 15 residues. CDR1 and CDR2 from the germline V gene are SNHLY and FYNNEI. Trimming at V came to 2 bases and at J to 6 bases, leaving 4 bases not matched to a gene. The chain joins TRBV2 to TRBJ2-1, with TRBD2 matching over 10 bases. The sample taken for sequencing was blood. The TCR sequence derives from a man younger than 45 with Graves' ophthalmopathy. In DNA, the CDR3 is TGTGCCAGCAGTGAAAGGTCTAGCGGGAGCAATGAGCAGTTCTTC. Protein sequence: CASSERSSGSNEQFF.